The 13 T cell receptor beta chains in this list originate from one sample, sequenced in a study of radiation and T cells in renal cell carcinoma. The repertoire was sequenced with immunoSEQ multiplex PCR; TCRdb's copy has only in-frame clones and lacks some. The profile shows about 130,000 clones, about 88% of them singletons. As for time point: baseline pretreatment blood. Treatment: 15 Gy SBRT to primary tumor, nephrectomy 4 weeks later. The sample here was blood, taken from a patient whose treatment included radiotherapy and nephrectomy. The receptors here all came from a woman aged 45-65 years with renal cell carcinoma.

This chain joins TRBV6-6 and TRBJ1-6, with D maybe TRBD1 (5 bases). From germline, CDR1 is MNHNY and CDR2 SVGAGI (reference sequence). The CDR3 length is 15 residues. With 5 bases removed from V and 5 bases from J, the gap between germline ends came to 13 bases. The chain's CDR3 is CASSPRQPDNSPLHF. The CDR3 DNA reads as TGTGCCAGCAGTCCCCGACAGCCTGATAATTCACCCCTCCACTTT.

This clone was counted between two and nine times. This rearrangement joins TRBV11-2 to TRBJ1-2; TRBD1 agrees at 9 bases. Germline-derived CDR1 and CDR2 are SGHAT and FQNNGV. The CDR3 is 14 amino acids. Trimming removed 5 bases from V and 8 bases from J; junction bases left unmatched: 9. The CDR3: CASSIRRTGEGYTF. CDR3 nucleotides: TGTGCCAGCAGCATCCGCCGGACAGGGGAGGGCTACACCTTC.

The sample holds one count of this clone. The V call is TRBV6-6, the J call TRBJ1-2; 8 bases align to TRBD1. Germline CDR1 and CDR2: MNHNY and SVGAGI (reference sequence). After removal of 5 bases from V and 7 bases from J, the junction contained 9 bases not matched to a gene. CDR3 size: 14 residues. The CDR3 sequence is CASSPRQGSGGYTF. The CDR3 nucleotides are TGTGCCAGCAGTCCCCGACAGGGGTCTGGTGGCTACACCTTC.

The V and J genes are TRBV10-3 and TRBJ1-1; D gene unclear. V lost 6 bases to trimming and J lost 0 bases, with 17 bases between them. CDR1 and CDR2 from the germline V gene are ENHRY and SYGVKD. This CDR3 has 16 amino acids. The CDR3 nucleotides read TGTGCCATCAGGACGTCGGGAAGCCTTATGAACACTGAAGCTTTCTTT. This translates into CAIRTSGSLMNTEAFF.

As DNA, the CDR3 is TGTGCCAGCCGAGGGGCTGGCGGGAGGGGCTACACCTTC. Translated: CASRGAGGRGYTF. V is TRBV21-1 and J is TRBJ1-2. TRBV21-1 is labeled a pseudogene. The CDR3 sequence is 13 residues long.

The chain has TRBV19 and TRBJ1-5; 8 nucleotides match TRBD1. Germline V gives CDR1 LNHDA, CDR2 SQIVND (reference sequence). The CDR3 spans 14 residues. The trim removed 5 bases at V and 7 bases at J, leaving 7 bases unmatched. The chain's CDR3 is CASSLGQGSQPQHF. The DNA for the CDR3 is TGTGCCAGTAGTTTAGGACAGGGCAGCCAGCCCCAGCATTTT.

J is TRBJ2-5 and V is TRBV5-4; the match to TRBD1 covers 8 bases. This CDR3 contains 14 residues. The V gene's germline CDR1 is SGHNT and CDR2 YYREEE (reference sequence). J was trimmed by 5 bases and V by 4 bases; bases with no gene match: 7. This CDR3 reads CASSHGQGVETQYF. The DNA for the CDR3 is TGTGCCAGCAGCCATGGACAGGGAGTGGAGACCCAGTACTTC.

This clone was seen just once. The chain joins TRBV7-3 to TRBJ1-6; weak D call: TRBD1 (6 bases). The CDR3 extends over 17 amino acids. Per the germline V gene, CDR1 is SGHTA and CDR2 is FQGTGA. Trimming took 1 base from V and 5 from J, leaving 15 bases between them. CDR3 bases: TGTGCCAGCAGCTTAAATGCGGGGGCTTCGGATAATTCACCCCTCCACTTT. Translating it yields CASSLNAGASDNSPLHF.

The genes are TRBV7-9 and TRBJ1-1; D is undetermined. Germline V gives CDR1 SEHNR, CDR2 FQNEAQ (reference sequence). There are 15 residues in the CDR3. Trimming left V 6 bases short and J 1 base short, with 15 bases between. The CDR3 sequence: CASRRTLGRNTEAFF. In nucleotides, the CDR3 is TGTGCCAGCAGACGGACTTTGGGCCGGAACACTGAAGCTTTCTTT. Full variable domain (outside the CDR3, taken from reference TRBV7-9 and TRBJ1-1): DTGVSQNPRHKITKRGQNVTFRCDPISEHNRLYWYRQTLGQGPEFLTYFQNEAQLEKSRLLSDRFSAERPKGSFSTLEIQRTEQGDSAMYLCASRRTLGRNTEAFFGQGTRLTVV.

The CDR3 region is CASSPQQGAQETQYF. In DNA, the CDR3 is TGTGCCAGCAGCCCCCAACAGGGGGCCCAAGAGACCCAGTACTTC. This chain uses TRBV4-2 with TRBJ2-5, with 9 positions matching TRBD1. The V segment lost 4 bases and the J segment 1 base; nucleotides outside the gene matches: 4. The CDR3 has 15 amino acids. Germline V gives CDR1 LGHNA, CDR2 YNFKEQ.

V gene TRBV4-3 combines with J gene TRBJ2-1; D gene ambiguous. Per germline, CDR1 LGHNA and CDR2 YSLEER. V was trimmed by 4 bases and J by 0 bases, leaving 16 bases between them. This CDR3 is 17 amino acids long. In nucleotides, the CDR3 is TGCGCCAGCAGCCTTTTCATAGCAGTGAGCTCCTACAATGAGCAGTTCTTC. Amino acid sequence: CASSLFIAVSSYNEQFF.

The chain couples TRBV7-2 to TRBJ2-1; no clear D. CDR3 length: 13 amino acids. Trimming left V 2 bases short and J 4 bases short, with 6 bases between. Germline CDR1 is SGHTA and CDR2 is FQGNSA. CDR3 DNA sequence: TGTGCCAGCAGCTTACAGAAATACAATGAGCAGTTCTTC. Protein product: CASSLQKYNEQFF.

The CDR3 DNA is TGTGCCAGCCGGGACAGGGGTAACGAAAAACTGTTTTTT. The encoded protein is CASRDRGNEKLFF. The chain uses TRBV19 and TRBJ1-4; TRBD1 aligns across 10 bases. Germline CDR1 and CDR2: LNHDA and SQIVND (reference sequence). After removal of 9 bases from V and 8 bases from J, the junction contained 6 bases not matched to a gene. This CDR3 spans 13 amino acids.